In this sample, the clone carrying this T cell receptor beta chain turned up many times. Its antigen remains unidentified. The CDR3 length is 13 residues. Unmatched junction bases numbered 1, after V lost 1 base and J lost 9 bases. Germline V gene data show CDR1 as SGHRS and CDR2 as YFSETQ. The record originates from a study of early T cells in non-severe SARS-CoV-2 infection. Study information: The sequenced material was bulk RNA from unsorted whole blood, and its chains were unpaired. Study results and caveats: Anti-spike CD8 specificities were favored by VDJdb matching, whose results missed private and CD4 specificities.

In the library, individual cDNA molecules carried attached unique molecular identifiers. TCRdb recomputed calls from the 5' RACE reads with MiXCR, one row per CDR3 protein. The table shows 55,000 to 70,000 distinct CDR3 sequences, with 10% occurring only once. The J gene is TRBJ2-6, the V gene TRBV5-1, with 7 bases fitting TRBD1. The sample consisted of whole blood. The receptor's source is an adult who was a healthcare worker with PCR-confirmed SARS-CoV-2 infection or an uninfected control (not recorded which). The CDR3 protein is CASSLRGHNVLTF. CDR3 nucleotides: TGCGCCAGCAGCTTGAGGGGGCACAACGTCCTGACTTTC.